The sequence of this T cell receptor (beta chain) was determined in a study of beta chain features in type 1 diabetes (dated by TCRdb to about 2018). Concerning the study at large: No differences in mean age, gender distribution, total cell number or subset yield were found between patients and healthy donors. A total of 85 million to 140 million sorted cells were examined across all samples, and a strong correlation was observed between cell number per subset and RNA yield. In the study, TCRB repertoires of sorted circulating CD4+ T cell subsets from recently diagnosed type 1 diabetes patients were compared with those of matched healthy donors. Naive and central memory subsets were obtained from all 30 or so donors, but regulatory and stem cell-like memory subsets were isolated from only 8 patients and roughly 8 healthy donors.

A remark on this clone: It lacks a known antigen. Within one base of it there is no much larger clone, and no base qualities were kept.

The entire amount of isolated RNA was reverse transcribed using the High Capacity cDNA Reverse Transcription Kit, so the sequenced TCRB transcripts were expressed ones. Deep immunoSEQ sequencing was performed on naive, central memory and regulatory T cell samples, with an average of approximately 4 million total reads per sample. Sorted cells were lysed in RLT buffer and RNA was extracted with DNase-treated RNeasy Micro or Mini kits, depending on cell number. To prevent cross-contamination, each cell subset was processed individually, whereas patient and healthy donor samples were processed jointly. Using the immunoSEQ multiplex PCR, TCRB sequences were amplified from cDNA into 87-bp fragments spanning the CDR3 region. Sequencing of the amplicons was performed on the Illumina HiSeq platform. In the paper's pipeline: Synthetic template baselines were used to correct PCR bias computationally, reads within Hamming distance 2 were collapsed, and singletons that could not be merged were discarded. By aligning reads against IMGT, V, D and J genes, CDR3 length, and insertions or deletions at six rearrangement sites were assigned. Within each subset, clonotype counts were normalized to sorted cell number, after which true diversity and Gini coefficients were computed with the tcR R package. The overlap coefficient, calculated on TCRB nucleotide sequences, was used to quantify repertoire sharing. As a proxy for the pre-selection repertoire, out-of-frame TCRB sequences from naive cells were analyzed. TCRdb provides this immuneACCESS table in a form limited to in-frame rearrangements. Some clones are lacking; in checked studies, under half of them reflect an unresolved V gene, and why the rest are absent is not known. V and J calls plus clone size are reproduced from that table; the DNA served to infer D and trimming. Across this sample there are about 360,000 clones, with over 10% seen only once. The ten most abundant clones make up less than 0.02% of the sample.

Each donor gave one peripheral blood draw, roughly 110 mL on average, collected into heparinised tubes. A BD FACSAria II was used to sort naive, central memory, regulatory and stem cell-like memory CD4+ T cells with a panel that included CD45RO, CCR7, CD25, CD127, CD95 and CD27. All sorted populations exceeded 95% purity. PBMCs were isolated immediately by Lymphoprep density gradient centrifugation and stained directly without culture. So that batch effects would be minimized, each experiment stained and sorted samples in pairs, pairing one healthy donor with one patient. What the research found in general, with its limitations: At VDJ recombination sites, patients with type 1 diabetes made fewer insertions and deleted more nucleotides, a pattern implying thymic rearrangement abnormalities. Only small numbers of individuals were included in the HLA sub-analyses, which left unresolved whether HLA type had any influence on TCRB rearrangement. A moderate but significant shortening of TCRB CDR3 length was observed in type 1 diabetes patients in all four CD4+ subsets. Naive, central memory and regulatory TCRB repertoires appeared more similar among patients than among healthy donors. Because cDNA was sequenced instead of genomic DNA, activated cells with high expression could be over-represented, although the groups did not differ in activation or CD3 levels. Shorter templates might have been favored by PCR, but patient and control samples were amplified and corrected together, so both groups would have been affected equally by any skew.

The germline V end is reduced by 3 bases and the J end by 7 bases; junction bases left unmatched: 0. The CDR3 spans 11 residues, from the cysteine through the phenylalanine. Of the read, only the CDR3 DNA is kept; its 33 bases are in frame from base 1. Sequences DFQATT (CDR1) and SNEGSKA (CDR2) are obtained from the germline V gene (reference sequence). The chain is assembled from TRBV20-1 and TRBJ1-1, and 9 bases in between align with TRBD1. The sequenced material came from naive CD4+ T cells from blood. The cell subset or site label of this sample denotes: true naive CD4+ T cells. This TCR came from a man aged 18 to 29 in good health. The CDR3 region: CSARGQGEAFF. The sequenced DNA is TGCAGTGCTAGGGGACAGGGTGAAGCTTTCTTT.